A selection of T cell receptor beta chains follows, all from one sample in a study of a mutant IDH1 vaccine in newly diagnosed glioma. TCRdb's copy holds only in-frame clones and misses some; the assay was immunoSEQ multiplex PCR. Of 55,000 to 70,000 clones listed, 80% to 90% are singletons. The input for sequencing was PBMCs, taken from a glioma patient treated with radiotherapy, temozolomide or both. These receptors came from a man younger than 40 with glioma. CDR3s include the opening cysteine and the closing phenylalanine or tryptophan. D genes are given only for firm matches. Only some rows state a clone size, as once, few, many or a class for expanded clones.

>TRBJ2-7|-|TRBD1|TRBV5-4
TGTGCCAGCAGCGTCCGGGACAGAACCTACGAGCAGTACTTC
CASSVRDRTYEQYF
>TRBJ2-6|-|-|TRBV6-5
TGTGCCAGCAGCAGGTTCTCTGGGGCCAACGTCCTGACTTTC
CASSRFSGANVLTF
>TRBJ1-5|-|TRBD1|TRBV28
TGTGCCAGCAGTCGGGACAGGGGGAAGCGCAATCAGCCCCAGCATTTT
CASSRDRGKRNQPQHF
>TRBJ1-3|once|-|TRBV30
TGTGCCTGGAGACTCGACAGATCTGGAAACACCATATATTTT
CAWRLDRSGNTIYF
>TRBJ2-7|few|TRBD1|TRBV11-2
TGTGCCAGCAGCATTTCGGGACAGCTGATCTACGAGCAGTACTTC
CASSISGQLIYEQYF
>TRBJ1-1|few|-|TRBV6-4
TGTGCCAGCAGTGAAAACAGCTTGAACACTGAAGCTTTCTTT
CASSENSLNTEAFF
>TRBJ1-4|-|-|TRBV5-1
TGCGCCAGCAGTAGGACACTTGATAATGAAAAACTGTTTTTT
CASSRTLDNEKLFF
>TRBJ2-3|-|-|TRBV12-5
TGTGCTAGTGGTTTGGTACTCACAGGGTCAGATACGCAGTATTTT
CASGLVLTGSDTQYF
>TRBJ2-1|once|-|TRBV5-1
TGCGCCAGCAGCCCGGGGTCTAACGATGAGCAGTTCTTC
CASSPGSNDEQFF
>TRBJ2-5|-|TRBD2|TRBV7-9
TGTGCCAGCAGCATACTAATGGCCCGGGGGGGTGACCAAGAGACCCAGTACTTC
CASSILMARGGDQETQYF
>TRBJ2-2|-|-|TRBV10-1
TGCGCCAGCAGTGAGTCTACAGTGGCAGGCGGGGAGCTGTTTTTT
CASSESTVAGGELFF
>TRBJ2-7|-|-|TRBV27
TGTGCCAGCAGTCTCAAAGGAGCACCCCTCTACGAGCAGTACTTC
CASSLKGAPLYEQYF
>TRBJ1-1|-|TRBD1|TRBV6-5
TGTGCCAGCAGTTTGACAGGGGGCCTAGAAGCTTTCTTT
CASSLTGGLEAFF
>TRBJ1-2|once|-|TRBV2
TGTGCCAGCAGCCCCTCCCAAATTGGACATGGCTACACCTTC
CASSPSQIGHGYTF
>TRBJ1-2|-|-|TRBV5-4
TGTGCCAGCAGCTTCGGGAGGGGCAGCGCAGCTAACTATGGCTACACCTTC
CASSFGRGSAANYGYTF
>TRBJ2-2|-|TRBD1|TRBV6-5
TGTGCCAGCAGACAGGACAGGGGAGGAACCGGGGAGCTGTTTTTT
CASRQDRGGTGELFF
>TRBJ2-3|-|-|TRBV5-1
TGCGCCAGCAGCTTGGACCTGGTCACAGATACGCAGTATTTT
CASSLDLVTDTQYF
>TRBJ2-7|-|TRBD1|TRBV6-5
TGTGCCAGCAGTTACTCGGCTGACAGGGCCCTTTTCGGGCAGTACTTC
CASSYSADRALFGQYF
>TRBJ2-3|once|-|TRBV11-3
TGTGCCAGCAGCTTAGGGGCGGGGAGCACAGATACGCAGTATTTT
CASSLGAGSTDTQYF
>TRBJ2-2|-|TRBD2|TRBV5-4
TGTGCCAGCAGCTTGTCGGGGGCACCGGGACTAGCGGGACGCACCGGGGAGCTGTTTTTT
CASSLSGAPGLAGRTGELFF
>TRBJ1-4|once|-|TRBV15
TGTGCCACCAGCCGAAGTTCACAGGGTAATGAAAAACTGTTTTTT
CATSRSSQGNEKLFF
>TRBJ1-4|-|-|TRBV4-1
TGCGCCAGCAGCTTCCCGACTAGAGGGCTGTTTTTT
CASSFPTRGLFF
>TRBJ1-4|-|-|TRBV19
TGTGCCAGTAGTATATATGGTATTGGAGGAGAAAAACTGTTTTTT
CASSIYGIGGEKLFF
>TRBJ1-4|-|-|TRBV7-9
TGTGCCAGCAGCTTAAATACAGGGAGGTCCGAAAAACTGTTTTTT
CASSLNTGRSEKLFF
>TRBJ1-5|-|-|TRBV5-1
TGCGCCAGCAGCTTGGGCAGCTCGGGGCTTGGGAATCAGCCCCAGCATTTT
CASSLGSSGLGNQPQHF
>TRBJ2-3|-|TRBD2|TRBV11-2
TGTGCCAGCAACCCAACTAGCGGGGGGAGGTCCGATACGCAGTATTTT
CASNPTSGGRSDTQYF
>TRBJ2-3|-|-|TRBV27
TGTGCCAGCAGTTACCCGGGGCGGGGGCAAGCAGATACGCAGTATTTT
CASSYPGRGQADTQYF
>TRBJ2-7|once|-|TRBV27
TGTGCCAGCAGTTTATCGACGTCGTCGAGTGAGCAGTACTTC
CASSLSTSSSEQYF
>TRBJ1-4|-|TRBD1|TRBV5-4
TGTGCCAGCAGCTTAACAGGGGGCGCGGGGGAAAAACTGTTTTTT
CASSLTGGAGEKLFF
>TRBJ1-2|-|TRBD1|TRBV6-5
TGTGCCAGCAGTCCGGGACAGAACTATGGCTACACCTTC
CASSPGQNYGYTF
>TRBJ1-5|-|-|TRBV2
TGTGCCAGCACCACGACAGGCGTTGGGACCTCAGTGTGGCAGCCCCAGCATTTT
CASTTTGVGTSVWQPQHF
>TRBJ1-4|once|TRBD1|TRBV5-6
TGTGCCAGCAGCCGACAGGGGTCAACTAATGAAAAACTGTTTTTT
CASSRQGSTNEKLFF
>TRBJ2-1|-|-|TRBV5-1
TGCGCCAGCAGCCCTGGACTGGATACCTACAATGAGCAGTTCTTC
CASSPGLDTYNEQFF
>TRBJ1-5|-|TRBD1|TRBV15
TGTGCCACCAGCAGAGATCAAGGGACAGGGCATCAGCCCCAGCATTTT
CATSRDQGTGHQPQHF
>TRBJ1-2|-|-|TRBV28
TGTGCCAGCAGTTTGGCAGAGAACTATGGCTACACCTTC
CASSLAENYGYTF
>TRBJ1-3|-|-|TRBV2
TGTGCCAGCGCCAGGGAGTTCTCTGGAAACACCATATATTTT
CASAREFSGNTIYF
>TRBJ2-3|-|TRBD2|TRBV7-9
TGTGCCAGCAGCTTACGGCGGACTAGCAATATAGGCACAGATACGCAGTATTTT
CASSLRRTSNIGTDTQYF
>TRBJ2-5|-|-|TRBV21-1
TGTGCCAGCAGCACCTCCCCGACCGGGACCCTCGGAACTAGACAAGAGACCCAGTACTTC
CASSTSPTGTLGTRQETQYF
>TRBJ2-2|-|-|TRBV5-1
TGCGCCAGCAGCTTGGACACCGGGGAGCTGTTTTTT
CASSLDTGELFF
>TRBJ2-7|-|-|TRBV10-1
TGCGCCAGCAGTGGGGCAGACAGCCTTAGCTCCTACGAGCAGTACTTC
CASSGADSLSSYEQYF
>TRBJ2-6|-|-|TRBV7-2
TGTGCCAGCAGCTTAAGGGTCGTGACTGGGGCCAACGTCCTGACTTTC
CASSLRVVTGANVLTF
>TRBJ2-5|-|TRBD1|TRBV19
TGTGCCAGTAGGTCAGGGGGCAGGGGGCTCGAGACCCAGTACTTC
CASRSGGRGLETQYF
>TRBJ1-5|-|-|TRBV5-8
TGTGCCAGCAGCTCCCAAGGAGGTCAGCCCCAGCATTTT
CASSSQGGQPQHF
>TRBJ1-1|-|-|TRBV2
TGTGCCAGCAATGGGGACGAGGCTGAAGCTTTCTTT
CASNGDEAEAFF
>TRBJ1-1|-|-|TRBV19
TGTGCCAGTAGTATTCTTCAGGGTGGGACTGAAGCTTTCTTT
CASSILQGGTEAFF
>TRBJ1-1|-|-|TRBV18
TGTGCCAGCTCACCACCCGGTTGGGATGCCATGAACACTGAAGCTTTCTTT
CASSPPGWDAMNTEAFF
>TRBJ2-2|-|TRBD1|TRBV10-3
TGTGCCACCAGTGAGCCCGGACAGGGGAACACCGGGGAGCTGTTTTTT
CATSEPGQGNTGELFF
>TRBJ1-4|-|TRBD1|TRBV5-1
TGCGCCAGCGGTCCGGGACAGATCTATGAAAAACTGTTTTTT
CASGPGQIYEKLFF
>TRBJ2-5|-|-|TRBV7-9
TGTGCCAGCAGCTTAGACGGTTTAGAGACCCAGTACTTC
CASSLDGLETQYF